The clone carrying this T cell receptor beta chain has at least ten counts. The antigen remains unidentified. TCR beta CDR3 amplification used RNA transcripts. HTBI primers served in a first-round RT-PCR, which a second-round multiplex PCR followed. TCRdb reprocessed the multiplex PCR reads via MiXCR and lists one record per CDR3 protein. The sample records about 740,000 distinct CDR3 sequences, roughly 41% being singletons. This specimen belongs to a study of Graves' ophthalmopathy and Graves' hyperthyroidism. The CDR3 covers 13 residues. V was shortened by 8 bases and J by 5 bases, with 15 bases between the two germline ends. In germline, CDR1 is SGHTA, CDR2 FQGNSA. Findings and limits, study-wide: The authors also found most expanded thyroid clonotypes above 0.001 frequency in blood.

This TCR derives from an adult man with Graves' ophthalmopathy. Sequencing input: peripheral blood. The chain uses TRBV7-2 and TRBJ2-5; D remains unclear. For the CDR3, the DNA is TGTGCCAGCTGTAGGGTTGTCCCGGAGACCCAGTACTTC. Its translation: CASCRVVPETQYF.